This T cell receptor (beta chain) was identified during a study of identifying expanded T cells in peripheral blood. During the collection period, no donor immune events like infections were recorded. Findings and caveats of the study: Variance in clone template counts between two-week samples significantly increased with total template count across all healthy donors.

TCRdb's copy holds only in-frame clones and misses some; the assay was immunoSEQ multiplex PCR. Among around 70,000 clones listed, 85% to 90% were seen once. The CDR3 has 15 amino acids. Between the trimmed V and J ends, which lost 4 bases and 0 bases, there was a span of 15 bases. CDR1 and CDR2 from the germline V gene are GTSNPN and SVGIG (reference sequence). Details on this clone: Its antigen is currently unknown.

The clonotype originates from a person aged 18 to 70 in good health. V usage is TRBV30 and J usage is TRBJ1-2; D perhaps matches TRBD1 (5 bases). The specimen was blood. In nucleotides, the CDR3 is TGTGCCTGGAAGCTCCCCGCGACAGCTAACTATGGCTACACCTTC. It codes for CAWKLPATANYGYTF.